This TCR beta chain was obtained from a study of T cell changes during pregnancy in multiple sclerosis. Assay: immunoSEQ multiplex PCR; the TCRdb copy retains only in-frame clones and omits some. In the table there are roughly 23,000 clones, about 86% of which are singletons. CDR3 length: 12 amino acids. The germline gives CDR1 SGHDT, CDR2 YYEEEE. Trimming stripped 4 bases from V and 7 bases from J, with 12 bases between. The source is a female donor in good health, enrolled as a control in a pregnancy study. The source was CD4+ T cells from peripheral blood mononuclear cells, collected in the first trimester of pregnancy. The V and J genes are TRBV5-6 and TRBJ2-7; maybe TRBD2 (5 bases). The DNA for the CDR3 is TGTGCCAGCAGCCTTGGACTGGGAGAGCAGTACTTC. Its translation is CASSLGLGEQYF.